Sequencing of this T cell receptor beta chain was carried out in a study of blood T cells in healthy people across ages. Study results and limitations: Researchers judged that diversity estimates from one million T cells fell short of true values.

With regard to this clonotype: What it binds is not known. Given a much more abundant clone one base away, this may be a read error.

CDR3 length: 18 amino acids. Germline loops: CDR1 SGHTA, CDR2 FQGNSA. No fewer than 6 million PBMCs went into each sample. A second PCR, run for 7 to 11 cycles, used a sample-barcoded 5' primer plus a J-beta primer mix. Individual samples furnished no less than 2.5 million CDR3-containing paired-end reads apiece. TCRdb recomputed calls from the 5' RACE reads with MiXCR, one row per CDR3 protein. Among hundreds of thousands of distinct CDR3 sequences listed, more than 50% were seen once. The specimen sequenced was blood. The source of this sequence is a man in his forties in good health. The chain uses TRBV7-2 and TRBJ2-3, with 10 bases lining up with TRBD2. As DNA, the CDR3 is TGTGCCAGCGGCTTACTGGGAACCGGACTAGCGGCTCAGGCAACGCAGTATTTT. As protein: CASGLLGTGLAAQATQYF. The variable domain in full, with the rest retrieved from reference TRBV7-2 and TRBJ2-3, is GAGVSQSPSNKVTEKGKDVELRCDPISGHTALYWYRQSLGQGLEFLIYFQGNSAPDKSGLPSDRFSAERTGGSVSTLTIQRTQQEDSAVYLCASGLLGTGLAAQATQYFGPGTRLTVL.